The next 28 T cell receptor beta chains were all read from a single sample in a study of blood T cells in healthy people across ages. The second PCR ran about 6 to 12 cycles with a sample-barcoded 5' primer and J-beta primers. TCRdb fed the 5' RACE reads into MiXCR, producing one record per CDR3 protein. The sample consists of some 880,000 distinct CDR3 sequences, around 36% of them appearing once. The sample comprised blood. These receptors were taken from a man in his late teens or twenties in good health.

This clonotype was seen ten or more times. The chain carries TRBV15 and TRBJ1-2; D gene unclear. CDR1 is LNHNV, CDR2 YYDKDF, per germline (reference sequence). V was trimmed by 0 bases and J by 4 bases, leaving 12 bases between them. The CDR3 is made up of 15 amino acids. The CDR3 DNA reads TGTGCCACCAGCAGAGATTCGGTCAGCGGCTATGGCTACACCTTC. This encodes CATSRDSVSGYGYTF.

This rearrangement joins TRBV7-9 to TRBJ2-7; TRBD1 matches 7 bases. The tail of the sequence fits TRBJ2-5 better, so the J call may be wrong. The CDR3 length is 14 residues. Germline CDR1 and CDR2: SEHNR and FQNEAQ (reference sequence). The CDR3 region is CASSYRAGGETQYF. For the CDR3, the DNA is TGTGCCAGCAGCTACCGGGCAGGGGGAGAGACCCAGTACTTC.

This clonotype was detected a few times. The chain recombines TRBV2 with TRBJ2-3; the match to TRBD2 covers 11 bases. J lost 3 bases, V lost 9 bases, and 5 bases had no gene match. Germline CDR1 and CDR2: SNHLY and FYNNEI. CDR3 length: 14 residues. CDR3 region: CASLAGGSTDTQYF. Here the CDR3 DNA reads TGTGCCAGTCTAGCGGGGGGTTCGACAGATACGCAGTATTTT.

The table lists this clonotype with a few counts. The chain uses TRBV7-9 and TRBJ2-4; D is uncertain. CDR1 is SEHNR and CDR2 is FQNEAQ in the germline V gene (reference sequence). The ends were cut back, 5 bases at V and 0 bases at J, with 20 bases in the middle. CDR3 length: 18 amino acids. CDR3 sequence (DNA): TGTGCCAGCAGCGGTGGGGTCAGCCAGGAGCTAGCCAAAAACATTCAGTACTTC. This gives the protein CASSGGVSQELAKNIQYF.

This clonotype was seen many times. Its ends do not fully match the called genes, so a read error is possible. The rearrangement joins TRBV5-1 to TRBJ1-5; 8 bases match TRBD1. This CDR3 has 14 residues. CDR1 and CDR2 from the germline V gene are SGHRS and YFSETQ. CDR3 coding DNA: TGTGCCAGCAGCACGGGACAGGGCAATCAGCCCCAGCATTTT. It codes for CASSTGQGNQPQHF.

This clonotype was counted only a few times. The chain combines TRBV30 with TRBJ2-5; D possibly matches TRBD1 or TRBD2 (6 bases each). The CDR3 is 14 residues long. Germline CDR1 and CDR2: GTSNPN and SVGIG (reference sequence). V was trimmed by 0 bases and J by 11 bases, leaving 19 bases between them. In DNA form, the CDR3 reads TGTGCCTGGAGTGTGGGGGGCGCGTTGAATGAGCAGTACTTC. It yields the protein CAWSVGGALNEQYF.

The table lists this clonotype with a few counts. At one end the junction does not follow the germline gene, possibly because of a read error. The chain carries TRBV5-1 and TRBJ2-2; D is perhaps TRBD1 (5 bases). The CDR3 covers 15 residues. Germline V gives CDR1 SGHRS, CDR2 YFSETQ. CDR3 region: CASSLGQPNTGELFF. As DNA, the CDR3 is TGCGCCAGCAGCTTGGGACAGCCAAACACTGGGGAGCTGTTTTTT.

This clonotype showed up just a few times. The chain links TRBV7-6 to TRBJ2-7, with 13 bases that match TRBD2. J lost 7 bases, V lost 5 bases, and 14 bases had no gene match. The germline V gene has CDR1 SGHVS and CDR2 FNYEAQ. The CDR3 runs to 17 residues. The CDR3 loop reads CASSPKLGLAGYNEQYF. As DNA, the CDR3 is TGTGCCAGCAGCCCAAAATTGGGACTAGCGGGGTACAATGAGCAGTACTTC.

CDR3 amino acids: CASSQGPAGTEAFF. The CDR3 DNA sequence: TGCGCCAGCAGCCAAGGACCCGCCGGCACTGAAGCTTTCTTT. The V and J genes are TRBV4-3 and TRBJ1-1, with unresolved D. In germline, CDR1 is LGHNA, CDR2 YSLEER. This CDR3 is built from 14 residues. V dropped 1 base and J dropped 4 bases, with 10 bases sitting between them.

This clonotype was counted only a few times. CDR3 DNA: TGTGCCAGCAGCTGGGGGGTCGATTATTCACCCCTCCACTTT. Translation gives CASSWGVDYSPLHF. The gene calls are TRBV7-9 and TRBJ1-6; possible D gene TRBD1, 5 bases. From germline, CDR1 is SEHNR and CDR2 FQNEAQ (reference sequence). This CDR3 comprises 14 residues. With 4 bases removed from V and 8 bases from J, the gap between germline ends came to 12 bases.

Points on this clonotype: A clone one base away is much larger, so this may be a read error. J is TRBJ2-1 and V is TRBV20-1; D may match TRBD1 or TRBD2 (6 bases each). The CDR3 spans 16 residues. Germline CDR1 reads DFQATT; CDR2 reads SNEGSKA (reference sequence). V dropped 0 bases and J dropped 10 bases, with 22 bases sitting between them. CDR3: CSAREMRGARRTEQFF. The CDR3 coding sequence is TGCAGTGCTAGAGAAATGAGGGGGGCCCGACGTACGGAGCAGTTCTTC.

CDR3 DNA: TGTGCCAGCAGCTCCGGTGGAGGGGGGAGAGGCTACACCTTC. Translating gives CASSSGGGGRGYTF. V usage is TRBV7-9 and J usage is TRBJ1-2; possible D gene TRBD1, 6 bases. Between the trimmed V and J ends, which lost 4 bases and 8 bases, there was a span of 17 bases. Germline CDR1 SEHNR, CDR2 FQNEAQ (reference sequence). The CDR3 loop spans 14 amino acids.

This clonotype has just one count. A read error may explain this, as a much larger clone is one base away. The chain joins TRBV7-2 to TRBJ2-5; no clear D gene. Germline CDR1 reads SGHTA; CDR2 reads FQGNSA. The CDR3 is 14 amino acids. With 3 bases removed from V and 6 bases from J, the gap between germline ends came to 14 bases. CDR3 region: CASSFHYSQKTQYF. CDR3 DNA sequence: TGTGCCAGCAGCTTTCACTACAGTCAAAAGACCCAGTACTTC.

The V call is TRBV29-1, the J call TRBJ2-3; 9 nucleotides line up with TRBD2. The CDR3 consists of 15 residues. After removal of 6 bases from V and 2 bases from J, the junction contained 9 bases not matched to a gene. Germline loops: CDR1 SQVTM, CDR2 ANQGSEA. The CDR3 sequence: CSVEDLAGLTDTQYF. The CDR3 DNA reads as TGCAGCGTGGAGGACCTAGCGGGGCTCACAGATACGCAGTATTTT.

This clonotype was observed a few times. The rearrangement joins TRBV20-1 to TRBJ1-1, with a possible D match to TRBD1 (6 bases). CDR3 size: 16 residues. Germline V lookup: CDR1 DFQATT, CDR2 SNEGSKA (reference sequence). V was shortened by 3 bases and J by 2 bases, with 19 bases between the two germline ends. CDR3 DNA sequence: TGCAGTGCTAGCGCGAGGCCGGGACACGGAAACACTGAAGCTTTCTTT. It translates to CSASARPGHGNTEAFF.

In this sample, this clonotype turned up a few times. A clone one base away is much larger, so this may be a read error. The V call is TRBV5-1, the J call TRBJ2-7; perhaps TRBD1 as D (6 bases). This CDR3 is 15 amino acids long. V was pared by 3 bases and J by 2 bases, with 15 bases between. Germline CDR1 SGHRS, CDR2 YFSETQ. The CDR3 protein is CASSWGMTGPYEQYF. The CDR3 DNA is TGCGCCAGCAGCTGGGGTATGACAGGACCCTACGAGCAGTACTTC.

In its sample, this clonotype was seen a few times. V and J are TRBV12-3 or TRBV12-4 and TRBJ1-1, with D unresolved. The CDR3 is made up of 14 amino acids. V lost 2 bases and J lost 4, with 11 bases in between. The chain's CDR3 is CASSLKTRGTEAFF. In nucleotides, the CDR3 is TGTGCCAGCAGTTTAAAAACCCGGGGCACTGAAGCTTTCTTT.

J is TRBJ1-5 and V is TRBV24-1; 12 bases map to TRBD1. The CDR3 is made up of 15 amino acids. CDR1 is KGHDR and CDR2 is SFDVKD in the germline V gene. The V gene end was trimmed by 9 bases and the J gene end by 7 bases; junction bases not matched to a gene: 9. This CDR3 is CATSPAGQGAQPQHF. The CDR3 nucleotides read TGTGCCACCTCACCCGCGGGACAGGGGGCCCAGCCCCAGCATTTT.

The CDR3 region has the DNA TGTGCCAGCAGCCAGTCTCTACTAGCGGGGGGTGCACGACTTTACAATGAGCAGTTCTTC. Translation: CASSQSLLAGGARLYNEQFF. The rearrangement uses TRBV3-1 and TRBJ2-1; TRBD2 matches at 12 bases. Per germline, CDR1 LGHDT and CDR2 YNNKEL (reference sequence). The V segment lost 3 bases and the J segment 4 bases; nucleotides outside the gene matches: 16. The CDR3 sequence is 20 residues long.

Regarding this clonotype: Because the CDR3 is missing its conserved closing phenylalanine or tryptophan, this is likely a read error. The gene calls are TRBV9 and TRBJ2-1, with 10 bases that match TRBD2. V shed 6 bases and J 4 bases; nucleotides not matched to a gene: 7. The CDR3 length is 15 residues. The germline V gene has CDR1 SGDLS and CDR2 YYNGEE. The CDR3 spells CASTLAGALYNEQFL. As DNA, the CDR3 is TGTGCCAGCACCCTAGCGGGGGCCCTATACAATGAGCAGTTCTTG.

The chain joins TRBV28 to TRBJ1-5; TRBD1 agrees at 7 bases. CDR1 MDHEN and CDR2 SYDVKM come from the germline V gene. V dropped 5 bases and J dropped 6; count of bases not matched to a gene: 16. The CDR3 length is 17 residues. CDR3 DNA sequence: TGTGCCAGCAGTATAGGGTCCAGGGGGTCTTCTATTCAGCCCCAGCATTTT. Encoded protein: CASSIGSRGSSIQPQHF.

The table lists this clonotype with a few counts. This chain links TRBV5-1 with TRBJ2-5, with D unclear. CDR3 length equals 15 residues. Germline V gene sequence: CDR1 SGHRS, CDR2 YFSETQ. V was trimmed by 5 bases and J by 5 bases, leaving 19 bases between them. The CDR3 region is CASSSDPQYGETQYF. The CDR3 bases are TGCGCCAGCAGTTCCGACCCCCAATACGGTGAGACCCAGTACTTC.

The genes are TRBV20-1 and TRBJ2-5; the D is unclear. The CDR3 runs to 15 residues. V was cut by 0 bases and J by 3 bases, with 14 bases left in between. Looked up from germline, CDR1 is DFQATT and CDR2 is SNEGSKA (reference sequence). CDR3 loop: CSARDPIVREETQYF. As DNA, the CDR3 is TGCAGTGCTAGAGATCCCATTGTCAGAGAAGAGACCCAGTACTTC.

V gene TRBV19 combines with J gene TRBJ2-1, with 9 bases identical to TRBD1. Germline loops: CDR1 LNHDA, CDR2 SQIVND (reference sequence). J gave up 7 bases and V 3 bases, and 7 bases lay outside the gene matches. The CDR3 is made up of 15 amino acids. The CDR3 is CASSITDRGSNEQFF. CDR3 in DNA: TGTGCCAGTAGTATCACTGACAGGGGGTCAAATGAGCAGTTCTTC. Together with reference TRBV19 and TRBJ2-1, the CDR3 gives the full variable domain: DGGITQSPKYLFRKEGQNVTLSCEQNLNHDAMYWYRQDPGQGLRLIYYSQIVNDFQKGDIAEGYSVSREKKESFPLTVTSAQKNPTAFYLCASSITDRGSNEQFFGPGTRLTVL.

The sample holds many counts of this clonotype. This chain uses TRBV27 with TRBJ1-2; possible D gene TRBD1, 5 bases. The CDR3 sequence is 13 residues long. Trimming removed 6 bases from V and 8 bases from J, with 16 bases in between. Germline V lookup: CDR1 MNHEY, CDR2 SMNVEV (reference sequence). CDR3 nucleotides: TGTGCCAGCAGCGTCACAGGCCGGGGAGGCTACACCTTC. As protein: CASSVTGRGGYTF.

The V and J genes are TRBV15 and TRBJ2-2, with 7 bases fitting TRBD2. The CDR3 contains 15 residues. CDR1 is LNHNV, CDR2 YYDKDF, per germline (reference sequence). J lost 9 bases, V lost 0 bases, and 7 bases had no gene match. CDR3: CATSRDRGVIRELFF. The CDR3 DNA reads TGTGCCACCAGCAGAGATCGGGGGGTCATCAGGGAGCTGTTTTTT.

In its sample, this clonotype was seen a few times. The V gene is TRBV20-1, the J gene TRBJ2-5, with no clear D. The CDR3 has 13 amino acids. Trimming shortened V by 3 bases and J by 1 base, and 9 bases separated the two germline ends. Germline CDR1 DFQATT, CDR2 SNEGSKA (reference sequence). In DNA form, the CDR3 reads TGCAGTGCTAGTATGGACCTCCAAGAGACCCAGTACTTC. Its translation is CSASMDLQETQYF.

CDR3 DNA sequence: TGTGCCAGCAGCTGGGATAAGGGAATGCTGGGTGAGCAGTTCTTC. Protein sequence: CASSWDKGMLGEQFF. The V and J genes are TRBV5-4 and TRBJ2-1; the D is unclear. Germline lookup yields CDR1 SGHNT and CDR2 YYREEE (reference sequence). V shed 3 bases and J shed 9 bases, with 19 bases lying between them. This CDR3 region has 15 residues.